This TCR beta chain was sequenced in a study of early T cells in non-severe SARS-CoV-2 infection. Study in general: The chains were unpaired, and the sequenced material was bulk RNA from unsorted whole blood.

MiXCR, run by TCRdb on the 5' RACE reads, gives a single entry per CDR3 protein. In the table there are over 95,000 distinct CDR3 sequences, around 17% of which are singletons. In its sample, this clonotype was seen once. Sequencing used whole blood. The source of this sequence is an adult who was a healthcare worker with PCR-confirmed SARS-CoV-2 infection or an uninfected control (not recorded which).

Here the CDR3 reads CASSFGINYGYTF. CDR3 DNA sequence: TGTGCCAGCAGCTTCGGGATCAACTATGGCTACACCTTC. The gene calls are TRBV7-6 and TRBJ1-2; D remains unclear. The CDR3 is 13 amino acids. Trimming took 3 bases from V and 2 from J, leaving 7 bases between them. Per the germline V gene, CDR1 is SGHVS and CDR2 is FNYEAQ.